This T cell receptor (beta chain) was profiled in a study of CD8 T cells in ankylosing spondylitis. The CDR3 sequence is 15 residues long. The germline gives CDR1 PRHDT, CDR2 FYEKMQ (reference sequence). V lost 6 bases to trimming and J lost 0 bases, with 15 bases between them. TCRdb reprocessed the 5' RACE reads via MiXCR and lists one record per CDR3 protein. The data show 300,000 to 400,000 distinct CDR3 sequences, 20% to 25% seen once. This clonotype was recorded only once. The sample consisted of blood, either unsorted or a sorted T cell fraction (not recorded which). The receptor's source is a male donor with ankylosing spondylitis or in good health (not recorded which). The chain is built from TRBV13 and TRBJ2-7, with D possibly TRBD1 on 6 matching bases. This CDR3 is CASSYNRDTSYEQYF. The CDR3, as DNA: TGTGCCAGCAGTTACAACCGGGACACCTCCTACGAGCAGTACTTC.